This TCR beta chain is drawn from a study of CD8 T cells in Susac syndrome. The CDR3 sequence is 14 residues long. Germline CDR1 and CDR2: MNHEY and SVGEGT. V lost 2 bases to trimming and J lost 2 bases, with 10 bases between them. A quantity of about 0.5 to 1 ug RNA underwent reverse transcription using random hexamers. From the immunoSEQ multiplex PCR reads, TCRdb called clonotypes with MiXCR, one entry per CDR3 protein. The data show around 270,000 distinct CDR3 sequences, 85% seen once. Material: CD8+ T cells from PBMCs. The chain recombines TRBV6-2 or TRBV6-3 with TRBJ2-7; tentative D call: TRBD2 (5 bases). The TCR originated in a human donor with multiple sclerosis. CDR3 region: CASSYPGLTYEQYF. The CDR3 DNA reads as TGTGCCAGCAGTTACCCCGGACTCACCTACGAGCAGTACTTC.